The 5 T cell receptor beta chains below come from one sample, sequenced in a study of blood T cell repertoires in COVID-19. Repertoires were generated with immunoSEQ multiplex PCR, while TCRdb's copy carries only in-frame clones and drops some. The sample shows about 270,000 clones, about nine tenths of them seen only once. Sequences were obtained from PBMCs or T cells enriched from blood (not recorded which). Receptors were obtained from a woman in her 30s with acute COVID-19.

The chain has TRBV28 and TRBJ2-7; D unresolved. Trimming shortened V by 7 bases and J by 3 bases, and 10 bases separated the two germline ends. Germline CDR1 is MDHEN and CDR2 is SYDVKM. This CDR3 region has 12 residues. The CDR3 DNA reads as TGTGCCAGCATGGAGTGGAGCTACGAGCAGTACTTC. Its protein is CASMEWSYEQYF.

The genes are TRBV7-9 and TRBJ1-4, with TRBD1 matching 7 bases. The J segment lost 8 bases and the V segment lost 7 bases, leaving 7 bases of the junction unmatched. Germline-derived CDR1 and CDR2 are SEHNR and FQNEAQ (reference sequence). This CDR3 comprises 13 residues. The CDR3 loop is CASTLTGNEKLFF. CDR3 in DNA: TGTGCCAGCACCTTGACAGGGAACGAAAAACTGTTTTTT.

The chain is built from TRBV7-9 and TRBJ2-3; the D is unclear. V was pared by 5 bases and J by 4 bases, with 10 bases between. This CDR3 has 13 amino acids. The germline V gene has CDR1 SEHNR and CDR2 FQNEAQ (reference sequence). Here the CDR3 reads CASSPSSPDTQYF. CDR3 nucleotides: TGTGCCAGCAGCCCCTCGAGTCCAGATACGCAGTATTTT.

This rearrangement joins TRBV27 to TRBJ2-5; TRBD2 aligns across 9 bases. V trimming: 4 bases; J trimming: 3 bases; junction bases outside the gene matches: 3. CDR3 length equals 14 residues. Per the germline V gene, CDR1 is MNHEY and CDR2 is SMNVEV (reference sequence). CDR3 region: CASSSRLAEETQYF. The DNA of the CDR3 is TGTGCCAGCAGTTCCCGACTAGCGGAAGAGACCCAGTACTTC.

The rearrangement uses TRBV4-3 and TRBJ2-7; a possible D gene is TRBD2 (6 bases). Trimming took off 4 bases at V and 5 bases at J, with 18 bases between the two ends. Germline V gene lookup returns CDR1 LGHNA and CDR2 YSLEER. This CDR3 has 15 amino acids. CDR3 nucleotide sequence: TGCGCCAGCAGCCCAGGGCTAGCGCTTTTCGACGAGCAGTACTTC. This translates into CASSPGLALFDEQYF.